One and the same sample provided the 22 T cell receptor beta chains below, sequenced in a study of blood T cell repertoires in COVID-19. TCRdb keeps only in-frame clones here, not all; method: immunoSEQ multiplex PCR. The sample yields fewer than 300,000 clones, about four fifths seen once. Input material: peripheral blood. Receptor source: a woman aged 18-30 years with acute or convalescent COVID-19.

Remarks on this clone: The sample holds other DNA sequences that translate to the same CDR3. The rearrangement joins TRBV18 to TRBJ1-1; TRBD1 might be the D (5 bases). Trimming left V 3 bases short and J 1 base short, with 6 bases between. The CDR3 contains 13 residues. Germline CDR1 KGHSH, CDR2 LQKENI. CDR3 in DNA: TGTGCCAGCTCACCCGGACAGAACACTGAAGCTTTCTTT. This codes for CASSPGQNTEAFF. The whole variable domain, filled in from reference TRBV18 and TRBJ1-1, reads NAGVMQNPRHLVRRRGQEARLRCSPMKGHSHVYWYRQLPEEGLKFMVYLQKENIIDESGMPKERFSAEFPKEGPSILRIQQVVRGDSAAYFCASSPGQNTEAFFGQGTRLTVV.

The CDR3 here is CASSAGAPGQGYGYTF. The CDR3, as DNA: TGTGCCAGCAGCGCCGGCGCCCCGGGACAGGGCTATGGCTACACCTTC. This rearrangement joins TRBV9 to TRBJ1-2; 9 bases agree with TRBD1. The trim removed 3 bases at V and 4 bases at J, leaving 10 bases unmatched. The CDR3 totals 16 residues. CDR1 SGDLS and CDR2 YYNGEE come from the germline V gene.

V and J are TRBV28 and TRBJ1-2, with 8 bases fitting TRBD1. CDR3 length: 16 residues. CDR1 MDHEN and CDR2 SYDVKM come from the germline V gene. J was trimmed by 5 bases and V by 3 bases; bases with no gene match: 11. The CDR3 DNA reads TGTGCCAGCAGTTTGCGGACAGGGAAGGGCAAATATGGCTACACCTTC. This sequence encodes CASSLRTGKGKYGYTF.

The chain carries TRBV10-3 and TRBJ1-2, with 8 bases aligning to TRBD1. Germline V lookup: CDR1 ENHRY, CDR2 SYGVKD. V lost 4 bases, J lost 6 bases, and 7 bases stayed unmatched. This CDR3 spans 14 amino acids. CDR3 sequence (DNA): TGTGCCATCAGTGGGTGGACAGGGAGGGATGGCTACACCTTC. Translated: CAISGWTGRDGYTF.

This chain links TRBV7-9 with TRBJ2-7; perhaps TRBD2 as D (5 bases). Germline V gene sequence: CDR1 SEHNR, CDR2 FQNEAQ (reference sequence). The V and J ends lost 1 base and 1 base respectively, with 14 bases between them. This CDR3 has 16 amino acids. DNA of the CDR3: TGTGCCAGCAGCTTAGAGGAAGGACTGGGATCCTACGAGCAGTACTTC. As protein: CASSLEEGLGSYEQYF. Full variable domain (rest looked up from reference TRBV7-9 and TRBJ2-7): DTGVSQNPRHKITKRGQNVTFRCDPISEHNRLYWYRQTLGQGPEFLTYFQNEAQLEKSRLLSDRFSAERPKGSFSTLEIQRTEQGDSAMYLCASSLEEGLGSYEQYFGPGTRLTVT.

The chain combines TRBV5-1 with TRBJ2-1; 9 positions match TRBD1. The CDR3 consists of 14 residues. Germline V gene sequence: CDR1 SGHRS, CDR2 YFSETQ. V shed 7 bases, J shed 8 bases, and the junction held 10 bases outside the gene matches. This CDR3 is CASSGTGFGHEQFF. The CDR3 nucleotides are TGCGCCAGCTCCGGGACAGGGTTCGGCCATGAGCAGTTCTTC.

To note about this clone: Within the sample, other DNA sequences also encode this same CDR3. V and J are TRBV19 and TRBJ1-4; 9 nucleotides agree with TRBD1. The junction had 1 base not matched to a gene; V was cut back by 3 bases and J by 5 bases. Germline CDR1 LNHDA, CDR2 SQIVND (reference sequence). This CDR3 spans 14 amino acids. The CDR3 loop reads CASSMGQGNEKLFF. The DNA for the CDR3 is TGTGCCAGTAGTATGGGACAGGGAAATGAAAAACTGTTTTTT.

V gene TRBV6-6 combines with J gene TRBJ2-7; 11 nucleotides agree with TRBD2. Germline V lookup: CDR1 MNHNY, CDR2 SVGAGI (reference sequence). Losses at the gene ends were 5 bases for V and 0 bases for J; bases not matched to a gene: 3. The CDR3 consists of 15 residues. The chain's CDR3 is CASSRSGRASYEQYF. DNA of the CDR3: TGTGCCAGCAGTCGTAGCGGGAGGGCCTCCTACGAGCAGTACTTC.

This clone showed up just a few times. This chain joins TRBV27 and TRBJ1-5; no clear D. Germline CDR1 MNHEY, CDR2 SMNVEV (reference sequence). Trimming shortened V by 2 bases and J by 4 bases, and 12 bases separated the two germline ends. CDR3 length equals 15 residues. The CDR3 coding sequence is TGTGCCAGCAGTTTAGGGCCAGCTTCGAATCAGCCCCAGCATTTT. Its protein product is CASSLGPASNQPQHF.

This chain connects TRBV30 to TRBJ1-2, with no clear D. CDR3 length: 11 amino acids. V lost 5 bases and J 4 bases, leaving 8 bases between the germline ends. Germline V gene data show CDR1 as GTSNPN and CDR2 as SVGIG (reference sequence). The CDR3 DNA reads TGTGCCTGGGCAGATTTCTATGGCTACACCTTC. Amino acids: CAWADFYGYTF.

V is TRBV3-1 (or the pseudogene TRBV3-2) and J is TRBJ2-7; 12 nucleotides match TRBD2. The V gene's germline CDR1 is LGHDT and CDR2 YNNKEL (reference sequence). J was trimmed by 1 base and V by 0 bases; bases with no gene match: 4. The CDR3 is made up of 17 amino acids. CDR3 region: CASSQDRLAGVSYEQYF. CDR3 nucleotide sequence: TGTGCCAGCAGCCAAGACAGACTAGCGGGAGTTTCCTACGAGCAGTACTTC.

The chain couples TRBV15 to TRBJ1-2; maybe TRBD1 (6 bases). Germline V gene lookup returns CDR1 LNHNV and CDR2 YYDKDF (reference sequence). V was trimmed by 0 bases and J by 7 bases, leaving 12 bases between them. The CDR3 has 14 amino acids. The CDR3 nucleotides are TGTGCCACCAGCAGAGATTTGGGGGCGGGTGGCTACACCTTC. Translated, it gives CATSRDLGAGGYTF.

This sequence joins TRBV5-5 and TRBJ1-5; D might be TRBD1 (6 bases). V was pared by 1 base and J by 4 bases, with 21 bases between. The CDR3 is 18 residues long. Germline CDR1 reads SGHKS; CDR2 reads YYEKEE (reference sequence). CDR3 protein: CASSLYRDPEPWNQPQHF. In DNA form, the CDR3 reads TGTGCCAGCAGCTTGTACAGGGACCCGGAGCCCTGGAATCAGCCCCAGCATTTT.

The chain joins TRBV18 to TRBJ1-5, with 9 bases matching TRBD1. CDR3 length equals 16 residues. CDR1 is KGHSH, CDR2 LQKENI, per germline. V lost 0 bases, J lost 1 base, and 1 base stayed unmatched. CDR3 in DNA: TGTGCCAGCTCACCACCAGGGACAGGGAGCAATCAGCCCCAGCATTTT. Encoded protein: CASSPPGTGSNQPQHF. The full variable domain, rest sourced from reference TRBV18 and TRBJ1-5, is NAGVMQNPRHLVRRRGQEARLRCSPMKGHSHVYWYRQLPEEGLKFMVYLQKENIIDESGMPKERFSAEFPKEGPSILRIQQVVRGDSAAYFCASSPPGTGSNQPQHFGDGTRLSIL.

J is TRBJ2-5 and V is TRBV5-1, with TRBD1 matching over 7 bases. CDR3 length: 14 residues. V shed 7 bases and J 6 bases; nucleotides not matched to a gene: 12. The germline CDR1 and CDR2 sequences are SGHRS and YFSETQ. The CDR3 DNA is TGCGCCAGCCAAAGGGACAGTCGTCAAAAGACCCAGTACTTC. Its protein product is CASQRDSRQKTQYF. Full variable domain (missing parts from reference TRBV5-1 and TRBJ2-5): KAGVTQTPRYLIKTRGQQVTLSCSPISGHRSVSWYQQTPGQGLQFLFEYFSETQRNKGNFPGRFSGRQFSNSRSEMNVSTLELGDSALYLCASQRDSRQKTQYFGPGTRLLVL.

This chain joins TRBV7-9 and TRBJ2-7; 7 bases match TRBD2. V was pared by 3 bases and J by 7 bases, with 6 bases of the junction left unmatched. Germline V gives CDR1 SEHNR, CDR2 FQNEAQ (reference sequence). CDR3 length: 13 amino acids. CDR3 nucleotides: TGTGCCAGCAGCTTTCCTCTAGCGGATGAGCAGTACTTC. Its translation: CASSFPLADEQYF.

CDR3 protein: CASSFAGQNIQYF. The CDR3 bases are TGTGCCAGCAGCTTCGCAGGGCAAAACATTCAGTACTTC. The chain uses TRBV7-2 and TRBJ2-4, with TRBD1 as a possible D gene (5 bases). Trimming pared 3 bases from V and 5 bases from J, leaving 8 bases between. The CDR3 is 13 residues long. CDR1 and CDR2 from the germline V gene are SGHTA and FQGNSA. The whole variable domain, remainder taken from reference TRBV7-2 and TRBJ2-4, is GAGVSQSPSNKVTEKGKDVELRCDPISGHTALYWYRQSLGQGLEFLIYFQGNSAPDKSGLPSDRFSAERTGGSVSTLTIQRTQQEDSAVYLCASSFAGQNIQYFGAGTRLSVL.

This clone was seen a single time. This CDR3 reads CSVGTGDFTEAFF. The CDR3 DNA reads as TGCAGCGTGGGGACAGGGGACTTCACTGAAGCTTTCTTT. The rearrangement joins TRBV29-1 to TRBJ1-1; 10 bases line up with TRBD1. J was trimmed by 4 bases and V by 6 bases; bases with no gene match: 5. The CDR3 loop spans 13 amino acids. The germline V gene has CDR1 SQVTM and CDR2 ANQGSEA.

The chain has TRBV5-1 and TRBJ2-1, with 11 bases matching TRBD2. The CDR3 covers 13 residues. The germline V gene has CDR1 SGHRS and CDR2 YFSETQ. J gave up 13 bases and V 0 bases, and 3 bases lay outside the gene matches. The CDR3 DNA is TGCGCCAGCAGCTTGGGGACTAGCGGGTACCAGTTCTTC. Encoded protein: CASSLGTSGYQFF.

This clone was observed a handful of times. This rearrangement joins TRBV25-1 to TRBJ2-2; possibly TRBD1 for D (5 bases). CDR1 and CDR2 from the germline V gene are MGHDK and SYGVNS. The CDR3 extends over 14 amino acids. Trimming shortened V by 1 base and J by 6 bases, and 9 bases separated the two germline ends. The CDR3 region has the DNA TGTGCCAGCAGTGAATGGGGCGGTTCCGGGGAGCTGTTTTTT. Amino acids: CASSEWGGSGELFF.

The rearrangement joins TRBV30 to TRBJ2-1; TRBD2 aligns across 9 bases. The germline V gene has CDR1 GTSNPN and CDR2 SVGIG (reference sequence). The CDR3 is 15 residues long. Losses at the gene ends were 3 bases for V and 4 bases for J; bases not matched to a gene: 7. The CDR3 sequence is CAWSRPLAGYNEQFF. The CDR3 nucleotides read TGTGCCTGGAGCCGACCCCTAGCGGGGTACAATGAGCAGTTCTTC. Using reference TRBV30 and TRBJ2-1 for the parts outside the CDR3, the full variable domain is SQTIHQWPATLVQPVGSPLSLECTVEGTSNPNLYWYRQAAGRGLQLLFYSVGIGQISSEVPQNLSASRPQDRQFILSSKKLLLSDSGFYLCAWSRPLAGYNEQFFGPGTRLTVL.

The chain links TRBV5-1 to TRBJ2-1; D is possibly TRBD2 (5 bases). Germline-derived CDR1 and CDR2 are SGHRS and YFSETQ. The V and J ends lost 0 bases and 5 bases respectively, with 15 bases between them. The CDR3 is 16 amino acids. CDR3 sequence reads: CASSLAWPRGHNEQFF. The CDR3 DNA follows: TGCGCCAGCAGCTTGGCTTGGCCTAGAGGGCACAATGAGCAGTTCTTC.